This T cell receptor (beta chain) derives from a study of T-cell memory formation after mild COVID-19. This clonotype was found many times. Antigen: not known. 5'RACE, which relied on constant-segment primers, yielded TCR alpha and TCR beta cDNA libraries carrying sample barcodes and UMIs. TCRdb reprocessed the 5' RACE reads with MiXCR, giving one entry per CDR3 protein. The table includes hundreds of thousands of distinct CDR3 sequences, roughly a sixth detected once. General study points: Cross-reactive memory apparently joined, as some responding clones appeared in pre-infection memory.

V gave up 5 bases and J gave up 0 bases; unmatched junction bases: 6. This CDR3 has 16 amino acids. The origin of this receptor is an adult woman who had mild COVID-19 (a few samples of this study predate the infection). Cell type and time point are not known. The rearrangement uses TRBV12-3 or TRBV12-4 and TRBJ2-3, with TRBD2 matching 9 bases. Source material: PBMCs or a T cell subset sorted from them (not recorded which). The CDR3 DNA reads as TGTGCCAGCAGTCTCGGACTAGCGACCAGCACAGATACGCAGTATTTT. Translated: CASSLGLATSTDTQYF.